The clone carrying this TCR beta chain has at least ten counts. This sample was taken from a study of regulatory T cells in long-lasting Graves disease. In germline, CDR1 is SGHAT, CDR2 FQNNGV. The V gene lost 6 bases and the J gene lost 9 bases, with 18 bases spanning the gap. The CDR3 length is 15 residues. The sample's time point: newly diagnosed GD, antithyroid drugs for less than 3 months. Generation of the TCR library employed RNA extracted from PBMCs. Both iRepertoire HTBI primers and Arm-PCR of CDR3 regions were used to build the TCR beta libraries. TCRdb re-analysed the multiplex PCR reads in MiXCR, keeping a single row per CDR3 protein. The table records approximately 540,000 distinct CDR3 sequences, more than 10% of them present only once. The same data also contributed to another study, on T cells in Graves' hyperthyroidism and ophthalmopathy.

The sequencing used peripheral blood mononuclear cells (PBMCs), collected at new diagnosis, from a patient treated with antithyroid drugs. This clonotype originated in a woman aged 25 to 39 with Graves disease. The chain carries TRBV11-2 and TRBJ1-6; TRBD1 might be the D (6 bases). The CDR3 nucleotides are TGTGCCAGCAGTCCGACAGGATATATTGGTTCACCCCTCCACTTT. Its translation: CASSPTGYIGSPLHF.